This entry concerns a single T cell receptor beta chain. It was with 60 Vbeta and 13 Jbeta primers that the PCR ran. Profiled with immunoSEQ multiplex PCR; TCRdb holds only in-frame clones, not every one. The sample holds under 150,000 clones; under 90% are singletons and the top ten take around 0.7%. CDR1 PRHDT and CDR2 FYEKMQ come from the germline V gene (reference sequence). The CDR3 is 14 amino acids. V shed 2 bases, J shed 4 bases, and the junction held 2 bases outside the gene matches. These data belong to a study of cytomegalovirus exposure and HLA in healthy donors. The chain uses TRBV13 and TRBJ2-3; 8 bases fit TRBD2. The receptor comes from a man younger than 35 in good health and CMV-seronegative. The sequencing sample was made of PBMCs. CDR3 nucleotides: TGTGCCAGCAGCTTACGAGCGGGGGCAGATACGCAGTATTTT. Translation gives CASSLRAGADTQYF.